One sample yielded the 4 T cell receptor beta chains listed below, sequenced in a study of shared clonotypes between healthy human individuals. Produced via immunoSEQ multiplex PCR; TCRdb's table is partial and in-frame only. The data hold roughly 2,000,000 clones, with about 95% observed a single time. Positive CCR7 selection of CD45RO-negative cells yielded the naive CD8 cells, and terminally differentiated effector memory CD45RA+ cells were excluded. Sequenced: naive CD8+ T cells sorted from blood. All receptors derive from a man younger than 35 in good health.

The chain joins TRBV27 to TRBJ2-4; D is uncertain. Germline lookup yields CDR1 MNHEY and CDR2 SMNVEV (reference sequence). V lost 4 bases, J lost 6 bases, and 19 bases lay in between. The CDR3 runs 16 residues. CDR3: CASSYSSIGSGNIQYF. CDR3 DNA sequence: TGTGCCAGCAGTTATAGTAGCATAGGATCCGGAAACATTCAGTACTTC.

Worth noting for this clone: Other nucleotide sequences from this sample produce the same CDR3. The chain is built from TRBV13 and TRBJ2-7; 8 nucleotides match TRBD2. This CDR3 has 14 amino acids. The ends lost 0 bases at V and 5 bases at J; junction bases unmatched: 3. Per germline, CDR1 PRHDT and CDR2 FYEKMQ (reference sequence). CDR3 residues: CASSLGLAVDEQYF. The CDR3 DNA sequence: TGTGCCAGCAGCTTAGGACTAGCGGTGGACGAGCAGTACTTC.

The chain combines TRBV21-1 with TRBJ1-4. TRBV21-1 is classified as a pseudogene. The CDR3 totals 11 residues. The CDR3 protein is CASSLDRELFF. The CDR3 nucleotides are TGTGCCAGCAGCCTGGACCGAGAACTGTTTTTT.

This clone appeared once. The rearrangement joins TRBV6-4 to TRBJ2-1, with 11 bases identical to TRBD2. The CDR3 runs to 15 residues. Germline CDR1 MRHNA, CDR2 SNTAGT. Unmatched junction bases numbered 6, after V lost 5 bases and J lost 6 bases. CDR3 amino acids: CASSQLAGALNEQFF. The CDR3 nucleotides are TGTGCCAGCAGTCAACTAGCGGGAGCTCTCAATGAGCAGTTCTTC.